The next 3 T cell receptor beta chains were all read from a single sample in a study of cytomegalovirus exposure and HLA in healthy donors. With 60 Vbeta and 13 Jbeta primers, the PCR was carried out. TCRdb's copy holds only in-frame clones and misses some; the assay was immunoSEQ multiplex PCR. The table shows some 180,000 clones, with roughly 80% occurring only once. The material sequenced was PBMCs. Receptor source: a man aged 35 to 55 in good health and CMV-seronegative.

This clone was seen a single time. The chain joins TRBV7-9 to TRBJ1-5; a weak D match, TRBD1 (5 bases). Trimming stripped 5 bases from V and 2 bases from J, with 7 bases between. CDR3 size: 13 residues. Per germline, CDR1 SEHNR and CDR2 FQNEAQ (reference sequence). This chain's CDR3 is CASSLQGNQPQHF. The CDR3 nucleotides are TGTGCCAGCAGCCTACAGGGCAATCAGCCCCAGCATTTT.

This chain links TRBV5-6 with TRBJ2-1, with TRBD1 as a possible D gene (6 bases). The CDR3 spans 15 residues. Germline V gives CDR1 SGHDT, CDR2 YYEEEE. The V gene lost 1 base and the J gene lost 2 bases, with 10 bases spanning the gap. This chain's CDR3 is CASSLQGNPYNEQFF. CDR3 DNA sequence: TGTGCCAGCAGCTTGCAGGGGAACCCCTACAATGAGCAGTTCTTC.

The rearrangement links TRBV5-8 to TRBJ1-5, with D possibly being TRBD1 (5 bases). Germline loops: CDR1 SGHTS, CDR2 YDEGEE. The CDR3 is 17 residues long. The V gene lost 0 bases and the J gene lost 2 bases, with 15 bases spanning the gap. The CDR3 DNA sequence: TGTGCCAGCAGCTTGGCTCGCGAGAACAGGCGCAATCAGCCCCAGCATTTT. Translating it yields CASSLARENRRNQPQHF. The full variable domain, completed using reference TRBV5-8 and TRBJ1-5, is EAGVTQSPTHLIKTRGQQATLRCSPISGHTSVYWYQQALGLGLQFLLWYDEGEERNRGNFPPRFSGRQFPNYSSELNVNALELEDSALYLCASSLARENRRNQPQHFGDGTRLSIL.